The clone carrying this T cell receptor beta chain has more than one count but fewer than ten. The antigen is unknown. The sample comes from a study of T-cell memory formation after mild COVID-19. On the study more broadly: Largely, TCR clusters stayed within a single donor. Study findings and constraints: Pre-infection memory already had some responding clones, implying cross-reactive memory joined. CD4+ clones that contracted lay mainly in CM and EM; CD8+ ones lay in EMRA.

Constant-segment primers served in 5'RACE that generated TCR alpha and TCR beta cDNA libraries bearing sample barcodes and UMIs. TCRdb re-called the 5' RACE reads through MiXCR, storing one row per CDR3 protein. The table includes 470,000 or so distinct CDR3 sequences, 18% detected once. This sequence was found in an adult woman who had mild COVID-19 (a few samples of this study predate the infection). Cell type and time point are not known. Sequenced: PBMCs or a T cell subset sorted from them (not recorded which).

The CDR3 bases are TGCGCCAGCAGCCTCGGGGACTTCCAAGAGACCCAGTACTTC. Translated: CASSLGDFQETQYF. The gene calls are TRBV5-1 and TRBJ2-5; the D gene is possibly TRBD2 (6 bases). Between the trimmed V and J ends, which lost 4 bases and 1 base, there was a span of 11 bases. The germline CDR1 and CDR2 sequences are SGHRS and YFSETQ. The CDR3 consists of 14 residues.